There are a few counts of the clone carrying this T cell receptor (beta chain). V lost 7 bases, J lost 2 bases, and 21 bases lay in between. The germline CDR1 and CDR2 sequences are LGHDT and YNNKEL (reference sequence). The CDR3 length is 16 residues. The method was immunoSEQ multiplex PCR; TCRdb's version includes in-frame clones alone and lacks a portion of them. The sample contains tens of thousands of clones, approximately 83% of which appear only once. This record comes from a study of blood T cell repertoires in COVID-19. Study-wide background: Samples came from the United States, Italy and Spain, spanning acute and convalescent COVID-19.

The chain joins TRBV3-1 (or the pseudogene TRBV3-2) to TRBJ2-7, with D maybe TRBD2 (6 bases). Source material: peripheral blood. This sequence was found in a man between 60 and 75 years old with acute or convalescent COVID-19. The CDR3 protein is CASTKWAGTATYEQYF. Here the CDR3 DNA reads TGTGCCAGCACCAAGTGGGCCGGGACTGCGACCTACGAGCAGTACTTC.